Shown below are 21 T cell receptor beta chains from a single sample sequenced in a study of blood T cell repertoires in COVID-19. Assay: immunoSEQ multiplex PCR; the TCRdb copy retains only in-frame clones and omits some. The sample shows around 250,000 clones, about 80% of them seen only once. The source material was PBMCs or T cells enriched from blood (not recorded which). These receptors originate from a middle-aged man who had recovered from COVID-19.

The chain recombines TRBV18 with TRBJ1-1; D ambiguous. The V end lost 8 bases, the J end lost 0 bases, and 10 bases lay between the germline ends. This CDR3 has 13 amino acids. Germline V gene lookup returns CDR1 KGHSH and CDR2 LQKENI. The chain's CDR3 is CASRGGLNTEAFF. The CDR3 DNA sequence: TGTGCCAGCCGGGGAGGGCTGAACACTGAAGCTTTCTTT.

There are a few counts of this clone. A read error may account for a junction end that differs from germline. The J gene is TRBJ2-7, the V gene TRBV11-2, with D tentatively TRBD2 (7 bases). The CDR3 is 13 residues long. The germline V gene has CDR1 SGHAT and CDR2 FQNNGV. CDR3 in DNA: TGTGCCAGCAGCGGCGCACTTGGGGCCCGGGGGGCCTTC. Its translation is CASSGALGARGAF.

This chain uses TRBV7-9 with TRBJ2-5; D perhaps matches TRBD2 (6 bases). Trimming removed 7 bases at V and 3 bases at J, with 12 bases between. CDR3 length equals 13 residues. The V gene's germline CDR1 is SEHNR and CDR2 FQNEAQ (reference sequence). The CDR3 region is CASTREPKETQYF. As DNA, the CDR3 is TGTGCCAGCACCCGGGAGCCCAAAGAGACCCAGTACTTC.

The chain carries TRBV21-1 and TRBJ2-2; the D call in the table, TRBD1, was not verified against the DNA. TRBV21-1 is a pseudogene locus. There are 13 residues in the CDR3. As DNA, the CDR3 is TGTGCCAGCAGCAAACAGAACACCGGGGAGCTGTTTTTT. Translated, it gives CASSKQNTGELFF.

Only a few counts were recorded for this clone. The chain recombines TRBV20-1 with TRBJ2-7; D gene unclear. This CDR3 is 10 amino acids long. The V gene lost 3 bases and the J gene lost 4 bases, with 4 bases spanning the gap. Germline V CDR1 and CDR2: DFQATT, SNEGSKA (reference sequence). For the CDR3, the DNA is TGCAGTGCTAGCCTATACGAGCAGTACTTC. This sequence encodes CSASLYEQYF.

The chain has TRBV29-1 and TRBJ2-2, with D possibly matching TRBD2 (5 bases). V was shortened by 6 bases and J by 4 bases, with 15 bases between the two germline ends. This CDR3 contains 14 residues. CDR1 and CDR2 from the germline V gene are SQVTM and ANQGSEA. The chain's CDR3 is CSVPLDAGTGELFF. The CDR3 bases are TGCAGCGTGCCCCTCGACGCGGGCACCGGGGAGCTGTTTTTT.

In its sample, this clone was seen once. The rearrangement links TRBV18 to TRBJ2-7; the match to TRBD2 covers 11 bases. CDR3 length: 16 residues. Germline CDR1 reads KGHSH; CDR2 reads LQKENI. Germline trimming cut 3 bases from V and 5 bases from J; bases unmatched to any gene: 9. The CDR3 nucleotides are TGTGCCAGCTCACCCCCGGAGGGACTAGCGGCTAACGAGCAGTACTTC. This translates into CASSPPEGLAANEQYF.

The chain links TRBV10-3 to TRBJ2-1; 8 bases match TRBD2. This CDR3 is built from 16 residues. The V gene's germline CDR1 is ENHRY and CDR2 SYGVKD. The junction had 21 bases not matched to a gene; V was cut back by 10 bases and J by 10 bases. The CDR3 sequence: CASRPGGAGDQREQFF. The CDR3, as DNA: TGTGCCAGCCGACCTGGGGGAGCGGGAGATCAAAGGGAGCAGTTCTTC.

The chain combines TRBV5-6 with TRBJ2-5, with 9 bases fitting TRBD1. The CDR3 runs to 14 residues. Trimming took 3 bases from V and 5 from J; bases not matched to a gene: 5. CDR1 and CDR2 from the germline V gene are SGHDT and YYEEEE. The CDR3 reads CASSWDRAQETQYF. The DNA of the CDR3 is TGTGCCAGCAGCTGGGACAGGGCACAGGAGACCCAGTACTTC.

The chain recombines TRBV7-2 with TRBJ2-4, with D unresolved. CDR3 length: 11 amino acids. V was trimmed by 5 bases and J by 9 bases, leaving 8 bases between them. CDR1 SGHTA and CDR2 FQGNSA come from the germline V gene. CDR3 protein: CASSPRVIQYF. CDR3 DNA sequence: TGTGCCAGCAGCCCTCGAGTCATTCAGTACTTC. Drawing the rest from reference TRBV7-2 and TRBJ2-4, the complete variable domain is GAGVSQSPSNKVTEKGKDVELRCDPISGHTALYWYRQSLGQGLEFLIYFQGNSAPDKSGLPSDRFSAERTGGSVSTLTIQRTQQEDSAVYLCASSPRVIQYFGAGTRLSVL.

CDR3: CASSTRATGGPQHF. The CDR3 nucleotides read TGTGCCAGCAGTACTCGCGCAACCGGCGGGCCCCAGCATTTT. The J gene is TRBJ1-5, the V gene TRBV6-5; D not resolved. The CDR3 spans 14 residues. Germline loops: CDR1 MNHEY, CDR2 SVGAGI. V lost 5 bases and J lost 9, with 17 bases in between.

The gene calls are TRBV7-9 and TRBJ2-3; 10 positions match TRBD2. Germline CDR1 and CDR2: SEHNR and FQNEAQ (reference sequence). Trimming at V came to 3 bases and at J to 7 bases, leaving 7 bases not matched to a gene. There are 15 residues in the CDR3. CDR3 protein: CASSLTGAGGYTQYF. CDR3 nucleotide sequence: TGTGCCAGCAGCTTGACGGGAGCGGGAGGGTATACGCAGTATTTT.

This chain links TRBV19 with TRBJ1-5, with D perhaps TRBD1 (6 bases). Trimming cost V 6 bases and J 4 bases, with 19 bases left between them. CDR1 is LNHDA and CDR2 is SQIVND in the germline V gene (reference sequence). There are 16 residues in the CDR3. As DNA, the CDR3 is TGTGCCAGTAGGGAATGGGGCAGGGGTCTAAATCAGCCCCAGCATTTT. Translating it yields CASREWGRGLNQPQHF.

V usage is TRBV19 and J usage is TRBJ1-5; D is possibly TRBD1 (5 bases). CDR1 and CDR2 (germline): LNHDA, SQIVND (reference sequence). The V and J ends lost 5 bases and 2 bases respectively, with 16 bases between them. The CDR3 length is 16 residues. The CDR3 nucleotides read TGTGCCAGTAGTCCGGGGGTGACACGAGGCAATCAGCCCCAGCATTTT. Protein product: CASSPGVTRGNQPQHF.

Comment on this clone: A read error may produce the germline difference seen at one junction end. The chain joins TRBV24-1 to TRBJ2-1; 15 bases match TRBD2. The CDR3 is 14 amino acids. Germline loops: CDR1 KGHDR, CDR2 SFDVKD. The CDR3 DNA is TGTGCCACCAGTGATGGGACTAGCGGGGGGTCTTTGGTCTTC. Its protein product is CATSDGTSGGSLVF.

The rearrangement joins TRBV19 to TRBJ2-1, with a tentative D call TRBD1 (5 bases). Deletions cut 8 bases from V and 7 bases from J, with 9 bases between. Germline V gene lookup returns CDR1 LNHDA and CDR2 SQIVND (reference sequence). This CDR3 spans 11 amino acids. CDR3 sequence: CASRRENEQFF. The CDR3 DNA sequence: TGTGCCAGTCGCAGGGAAAATGAGCAGTTCTTC.

V is TRBV19 and J is TRBJ1-5; D perhaps matches TRBD1 (5 bases). V gave up 6 bases and J gave up 2 bases, with 14 bases separating them. The germline gives CDR1 LNHDA, CDR2 SQIVND (reference sequence). The CDR3 is 15 amino acids. In DNA, the CDR3 is TGTGCCAGTAGATACTCTGGGGCAGGCAATCAGCCCCAGCATTTT. This encodes CASRYSGAGNQPQHF. The full variable domain, with the rest looked up from reference TRBV19 and TRBJ1-5, is DGGITQSPKYLFRKEGQNVTLSCEQNLNHDAMYWYRQDPGQGLRLIYYSQIVNDFQKGDIAEGYSVSREKKESFPLTVTSAQKNPTAFYLCASRYSGAGNQPQHFGDGTRLSIL.

The J gene is TRBJ1-2, the V gene TRBV5-4, with 7 bases aligning to TRBD1. The CDR3 consists of 16 residues. V was clipped by 3 bases and J by 6 bases; unmatched bases: 14. Germline V gene data show CDR1 as SGHNT and CDR2 as YYREEE (reference sequence). The CDR3 DNA follows: TGTGCCAGCAGCTCCACCATTAACGCAGGGGGACATGGCTACACCTTC. Translating gives CASSSTINAGGHGYTF.

This clone appeared a few times. V usage is TRBV19 and J usage is TRBJ2-2, with TRBD1 identical over 7 bases. CDR1 and CDR2 (germline): LNHDA, SQIVND (reference sequence). This CDR3 comprises 14 residues. With V trimmed by 7 bases and J by 6 bases, 8 bases remained unmatched. The CDR3 region is CASKRGPLPGELFF. Here the CDR3 DNA reads TGTGCCAGTAAAAGGGGGCCCCTTCCCGGGGAGCTGTTTTTT.

This sequence joins TRBV19 and TRBJ1-1; D uncertain. The CDR3 is made up of 14 amino acids. V shed 7 bases and J shed 3 bases, with 15 bases lying between them. The germline V gene encodes CDR1 LNHDA and CDR2 SQIVND (reference sequence). The CDR3 sequence: CASTYVAKDTEAFF. The CDR3 nucleotides are TGTGCCAGTACTTACGTAGCCAAGGACACTGAAGCTTTCTTT.

The chain employs TRBV6-5 and TRBJ1-2; D is ambiguous. The germline V and J ends were trimmed by 11 bases and 2 bases, with 9 bases remaining between them. CDR1 is MNHEY, CDR2 SVGAGI, per germline. CDR3 length equals 11 residues. CDR3 nucleotide sequence: TGTGCCTCGACAAAAAACTATGGCTACACCTTC. This codes for CASTKNYGYTF.